One sample yielded the 26 T cell receptor beta chains listed below, sequenced in a study of T-cell reconstitution after alpha-beta-depleted transplantation in children. Preparation of the TCRbeta library was carried out with unique molecular identifiers. TCRdb re-derived calls from the PCR reads in MiXCR, one entry per CDR3 protein. Of around 240,000 distinct CDR3 sequences detected, approximately 8.9% appear once; the ten largest clones hold nearly 6.5%. The starting material was PBMCs, mostly from graft donor cells, obtained 180 days after TCRalphabeta/CD19-depleted stem cell transplant. The receptors shown here come from a male patient younger than 18 who had a stem cell transplant for acute lymphoblastic leukemia, so the T cells may come from the graft donor.

This clonotype has ten or more counts. This chain joins TRBV5-5 and TRBJ1-1; D is ambiguous. CDR3 size: 17 residues. In germline, CDR1 is SGHKS, CDR2 YYEKEE (reference sequence). Trimming took 2 bases from V and 0 from J, leaving 17 bases between them. The CDR3 here is CASSFVIKPGMNTEAFF. The CDR3 nucleotides are TGTGCCAGCAGCTTCGTAATTAAACCGGGGATGAACACTGAAGCTTTCTTT.

This clonotype came up a few times. V is TRBV4-1 and J is TRBJ2-1; TRBD2 agrees at 9 bases. The CDR3 covers 15 residues. The V segment lost 4 bases and the J segment 7 bases; nucleotides outside the gene matches: 8. Germline CDR1 MGHRA, CDR2 YSYEKL. In nucleotides, the CDR3 is TGCGCCAGCAGCCCTATAGCGGGAGTGGTGAATGAGCAGTTCTTC. Amino acids: CASSPIAGVVNEQFF.

This clonotype has just a few counts. The chain employs TRBV6-5 and TRBJ2-7, with no clear D. CDR1 is MNHEY, CDR2 SVGAGI, per germline. V dropped 6 bases and J dropped 2 bases, with 17 bases sitting between them. The CDR3 length is 15 residues. The CDR3 reads CASSPHLLQTYEQYF. The CDR3 region has the DNA TGTGCCAGCAGCCCACACCTTCTACAGACCTACGAGCAGTACTTC.

This clonotype has at least ten counts. The chain employs TRBV5-1 and TRBJ2-1; 9 positions agree with TRBD2. V shed 4 bases and J 0 bases; nucleotides not matched to a gene: 5. Per germline, CDR1 SGHRS and CDR2 YFSETQ. CDR3 length equals 16 residues. The DNA of the CDR3 is TGCGCCAGCAGCCCCAATAGCGGGAGCTCCTACAATGAGCAGTTCTTC. This encodes CASSPNSGSSYNEQFF.

This clonotype occurred a few times. The junction departs from germline at one end; a sequencing error may be responsible. CDR3 protein: CAISLMWWTSGSRQETQYF. CDR3 nucleotide sequence: TGTGCCATCAGTTTAATGTGGTGGACTAGCGGGAGTCGGCAAGAGACCCAGTACTTC. J is TRBJ2-5 and V is TRBV12-3 or TRBV12-4, with TRBD2 identical over 13 bases. The CDR3 runs 19 residues.

This clonotype was seen at least ten times. The rearrangement uses TRBV7-8 and TRBJ1-1; 7 nucleotides line up with TRBD1. This CDR3 spans 15 amino acids. J lost 5 bases, V lost 5 bases, and 11 bases had no gene match. The germline V gene encodes CDR1 SGHVS and CDR2 FQNEAQ. In DNA, the CDR3 is TGTGCCAGCAGCCCCAGCGGGTCAGGGGGAACTGAAGCTTTCTTT. It encodes CASSPSGSGGTEAFF.

This clonotype was seen ten or more times. The chain employs TRBV7-2 and TRBJ2-2, with D uncertain. The CDR3 is 13 amino acids. The germline V gene encodes CDR1 SGHTA and CDR2 FQGNSA. The V and J ends lost 4 bases and 6 bases respectively, with 9 bases between them. In DNA, the CDR3 is TGTGCCAGCAGCTCCCGACATTCCGGGGAGCTGTTTTTT. Protein: CASSSRHSGELFF. The full variable domain, completed using reference TRBV7-2 and TRBJ2-2, is GAGVSQSPSNKVTEKGKDVELRCDPISGHTALYWYRQSLGQGLEFLIYFQGNSAPDKSGLPSDRFSAERTGGSVSTLTIQRTQQEDSAVYLCASSSRHSGELFFGEGSRLTVL.

At least ten counts were recorded for this clonotype. The rearrangement links TRBV20-1 to TRBJ1-2, with 8 bases fitting TRBD1. CDR1 and CDR2 (germline): DFQATT, SNEGSKA (reference sequence). V dropped 5 bases and J dropped 8; count of bases not matched to a gene: 7. The CDR3 runs to 12 residues. CDR3 nucleotides: TGCAGTGCTCCCCGGACAGGGAGAGGCTACACCTTC. Residues: CSAPRTGRGYTF.

In its sample, this clonotype was seen many times. The chain carries TRBV6-2 or TRBV6-3 and TRBJ1-2; TRBD1 aligns across 9 bases. This CDR3 contains 15 residues. V lost 6 bases and J lost 3; bases outside the gene matches: 8. Germline V lookup: CDR1 MNHEY, CDR2 SVGEGT. CDR3 amino acids: CASSQYRGPHYGYTF. In nucleotides, the CDR3 is TGTGCCAGCAGCCAATACAGGGGGCCTCACTATGGCTACACCTTC.

The chain carries TRBV5-1 and TRBJ2-5; D might be TRBD1 (7 bases). In germline, CDR1 is SGHRS, CDR2 YFSETQ. The CDR3 runs 13 residues. The V end lost 4 bases, the J end lost 3 bases, and 10 bases lay between the germline ends. The CDR3 nucleotides are TGCGCCAGCAGCGGAGGGACAGAAGAGACCCAGTACTTC. Protein sequence: CASSGGTEETQYF. The variable domain in full, with the rest retrieved from reference TRBV5-1 and TRBJ2-5, is KAGVTQTPRYLIKTRGQQVTLSCSPISGHRSVSWYQQTPGQGLQFLFEYFSETQRNKGNFPGRFSGRQFSNSRSEMNVSTLELGDSALYLCASSGGTEETQYFGPGTRLLVL.

This clonotype has a count of ten or more. This chain links TRBV7-2 with TRBJ2-5; D possibly corresponds to TRBD1 (6 bases). Germline CDR1 is SGHTA and CDR2 is FQGNSA. Trimming left V 2 bases short and J 5 bases short, with 12 bases between. This CDR3 is 14 amino acids long. The CDR3: CASSLFRRGETQYF. The CDR3 DNA sequence: TGTGCCAGCAGCTTATTTCGCAGGGGTGAGACCCAGTACTTC.

This clonotype was counted ten times or more. The chain employs TRBV27 and TRBJ1-1; no definite D call. Germline CDR1 reads MNHEY; CDR2 reads SMNVEV (reference sequence). The germline V and J ends were trimmed by 3 bases and 1 base, with 6 bases remaining between them. The CDR3 length is 13 residues. The chain's CDR3 is CASSLQKNTEAFF. CDR3 sequence (DNA): TGTGCCAGCAGTTTGCAGAAGAACACTGAAGCTTTCTTT.

This clonotype has ten or more counts. The chain links TRBV9 to TRBJ1-4, with TRBD1 as a possible D gene (5 bases). V lost 4 bases, J lost 5 bases, and 12 bases lay in between. The CDR3 is made up of 14 amino acids. In germline, CDR1 is SGDLS, CDR2 YYNGEE. CDR3 nucleotide sequence: TGTGCCAGCAGCCCGGGACGGTTGAATGAAAAACTGTTTTTT. Its protein product is CASSPGRLNEKLFF.

Many counts were recorded for this clonotype. This rearrangement joins TRBV12-3 or TRBV12-4 to TRBJ2-3; D might be TRBD1 (6 bases). The CDR3 loop spans 16 amino acids. The V end was cut by 3 bases, the J end by 3 bases, with 16 bases between. In DNA, the CDR3 is TGTGCCAGCAGTTTGATCGACAGGAGGTTTACAGATACGCAGTATTTT. Translating gives CASSLIDRRFTDTQYF.

This clonotype was counted at least ten times. J is TRBJ2-7 and V is TRBV7-6; 9 nucleotides match TRBD1. This CDR3 has 15 residues. V trimming: 4 bases; J trimming: 3 bases; junction bases outside the gene matches: 7. From germline, CDR1 is SGHVS and CDR2 FNYEAQ. The CDR3 DNA reads as TGTGCCAGCAGCTCCGGGACAGGGCCGCTCTACGAGCAGTACTTC. Amino acids: CASSSGTGPLYEQYF.

This clonotype was detected ten times or more. The chain carries TRBV4-3 and TRBJ1-6, with D unclear. Trimming removed 0 bases from V and 4 bases from J, with 16 bases in between. The CDR3 has 18 residues. Germline values: CDR1 LGHNA, CDR2 YSLEER. The DNA for the CDR3 is TGCGCCAGCAGCCAAGATAGGCCGGGGATCGGGTATAATTCACCCCTCCACTTT. This codes for CASSQDRPGIGYNSPLHF.

This clonotype came up many times. This chain joins TRBV12-3 or TRBV12-4 and TRBJ2-1; tentatively, D is TRBD1 (6 bases). V was shortened by 8 bases and J by 5 bases, with 19 bases between the two germline ends. This CDR3 has 15 amino acids. The CDR3 coding sequence is TGTGCCAGCCTCAGGGGATACCGTAAAAACAATGAGCAGTTCTTC. It translates to CASLRGYRKNNEQFF.

This clonotype was counted ten times or more. This chain links TRBV7-7 with TRBJ2-2; either TRBD1 or TRBD2 may supply D (5 bases each). The V and J ends lost 5 bases and 7 bases respectively, with 17 bases between them. There are 15 residues in the CDR3. Germline lookup yields CDR1 SSHAT and CDR2 FNYEAQ (reference sequence). The CDR3 spells CASSHGGKGHGELFF. CDR3 nucleotide sequence: TGTGCCAGCAGCCACGGAGGCAAGGGGCACGGGGAGCTGTTTTTT.

This clonotype was counted at least ten times. The chain uses TRBV20-1 and TRBJ1-5; TRBD1 aligns across 7 bases. The CDR3 is 14 residues long. V lost 4 bases, J lost 2 bases, and 5 bases stayed unmatched. CDR1 DFQATT and CDR2 SNEGSKA come from the germline V gene (reference sequence). CDR3 in amino acids: CSATSGGRNQPQHF. The CDR3 DNA reads TGCAGTGCTACCTCAGGGGGTCGCAATCAGCCCCAGCATTTT.

This clonotype was detected ten times or more. The chain has TRBV11-2 and TRBJ1-1; maybe TRBD1 (5 bases). This CDR3 region has 14 residues. Trimming removed 3 bases at V and 0 bases at J, with 8 bases between. The germline V gene has CDR1 SGHAT and CDR2 FQNNGV. CDR3 sequence reads: CASSFGQLNTEAFF. CDR3 DNA: TGTGCCAGCAGCTTCGGACAATTGAACACTGAAGCTTTCTTT.

This clonotype showed up many times. V gene TRBV5-1 combines with J gene TRBJ2-2; perhaps TRBD2 as D (5 bases). This CDR3 is 13 amino acids long. The V end was cut by 6 bases, the J end by 8 bases, with 14 bases between. The germline V gene encodes CDR1 SGHRS and CDR2 YFSETQ. This CDR3 is CASTLAGLGELFF. Written as DNA, the CDR3 is TGCGCCAGCACCCTTGCGGGTTTGGGGGAGCTGTTTTTT.

In its sample, this clonotype was seen a few times. The V gene is TRBV5-6, the J gene TRBJ2-3, with TRBD1 matching 8 bases. The V and J ends lost 3 bases and 7 bases, in that order; junction bases with no gene match: 10. This CDR3 comprises 15 residues. The germline V gene encodes CDR1 SGHDT and CDR2 YYEEEE. CDR3 in amino acids: CASSYPDREDHTQYF. CDR3 coding DNA: TGTGCCAGCAGCTATCCGGACAGGGAGGACCATACGCAGTATTTT.

This clonotype was detected ten times or more. This chain links TRBV3-1 with TRBJ1-2, with D possibly matching TRBD1 (6 bases). The CDR3 totals 14 residues. V was pared by 0 bases and J by 8 bases, with 13 bases between. Germline-derived CDR1 and CDR2 are LGHDT and YNNKEL (reference sequence). CDR3 sequence: CASSQEWRGEGYTF. The CDR3 DNA follows: TGTGCCAGCAGCCAAGAGTGGAGGGGGGAAGGCTACACCTTC.

This clonotype has at least ten counts. The chain joins TRBV20-1 to TRBJ2-3; TRBD2 aligns across 10 bases. The CDR3 loop spans 15 amino acids. Germline-derived CDR1 and CDR2 are DFQATT and SNEGSKA (reference sequence). The J segment lost 4 bases and the V segment lost 5 bases, leaving 9 bases of the junction unmatched. The CDR3 loop reads CSAGPSGRVPDTQYF. The DNA of the CDR3 is TGCAGTGCTGGGCCTAGCGGGAGAGTCCCAGATACGCAGTATTTT.

This clonotype has a count of ten or more. The V gene is TRBV10-3, the J gene TRBJ2-7, with 9 bases fitting TRBD1. The germline V gene encodes CDR1 ENHRY and CDR2 SYGVKD. V lost 10 bases and J lost 4; bases outside the gene matches: 8. This CDR3 has 13 amino acids. CDR3 sequence: CATGTGMKYEQYF. CDR3 nucleotide sequence: TGTGCCACCGGGACAGGGATGAAATACGAGCAGTACTTC.

This clonotype was counted many times. The CDR3 sequence: CASSGDMGQGYYEQYF. Written as DNA, the CDR3 is TGTGCCAGCAGTGGGGATATGGGACAGGGGTACTACGAGCAGTACTTC. This chain links TRBV25-1 with TRBJ2-7; 10 positions match TRBD1. V gave up 4 bases and J gave up 3 bases; unmatched junction bases: 9. The CDR3 runs to 16 residues. Per the germline V gene, CDR1 is MGHDK and CDR2 is SYGVNS.